This T cell receptor (beta chain) is drawn from a study of blood T cell repertoires in COVID-19. Study as a whole: Whether acute or convalescent, the COVID-19 samples came from the United States, Italy and Spain.

How the authors handled the data: From reference gene primer amplification, estimates of nucleated cell counts were derived. The assay was immunoSEQ multiplex PCR, and TCRdb's table has in-frame clones only and misses some. V, J and clone size are taken as reported in that table, and D and trimming were inferred from the DNA itself. The table lists around 140,000 clones, 86% of them singletons. Cohort allocation depended upon clinical history that participants reported. Recovered status applied to Cohort 3 donors who had two consecutive negative PCRs. It also applied to those with clearance or with symptom resolution. The sample consisted of PBMCs or T cells enriched from blood (not recorded which). This TCR was sampled from a man aged 45-60 years who had recovered from COVID-19.

The CDR3 sequence: CASQGQANTEAFF. The CDR3 coding sequence is TGTGCCAGCCAGGGACAGGCAAACACTGAAGCTTTCTTT. J is TRBJ1-1 and V is TRBV18; 8 bases are a match to TRBD1. The CDR3 is 13 amino acids. CDR1 is KGHSH, CDR2 LQKENI, per germline. The ends lost 8 bases at V and 2 bases at J; junction bases unmatched: 4.